These 21 T cell receptor beta chains were sequenced from one sample in a study of blood T cell repertoires in COVID-19. Profiling relied on immunoSEQ multiplex PCR, and the TCRdb table lists in-frame clones only, not all of them. The table lists roughly 70,000 clones, 82% of them singletons. The sequenced material came from peripheral blood. These receptor sequences come from a woman aged 55-70 years with acute or convalescent COVID-19.

CDR3: CASTKGASGANVLTF. In DNA, the CDR3 is TGTGCCAGCACCAAGGGGGCAAGTGGGGCCAACGTCCTGACTTTC. V and J are TRBV5-4 and TRBJ2-6; 7 nucleotides match TRBD1. Germline CDR1 reads SGHNT; CDR2 reads YYREEE (reference sequence). The CDR3 has 15 residues. Trimming took 6 bases from V and 3 from J; bases not matched to a gene: 6.

The rearrangement joins TRBV27 to TRBJ2-7; D unresolved. Trimming stripped 7 bases from V and 3 bases from J, with 13 bases between. CDR3 length: 13 amino acids. Per the germline V gene, CDR1 is MNHEY and CDR2 is SMNVEV (reference sequence). The CDR3 sequence: CASTPLGSYEQYF. As DNA, the CDR3 is TGTGCCAGCACCCCTCTCGGTAGCTACGAGCAGTACTTC.

This sequence joins TRBV3-1 (or the pseudogene TRBV3-2) and TRBJ1-1; D remains ambiguous. The V gene's germline CDR1 is LGHDT and CDR2 YNNKEL (reference sequence). V was pared by 6 bases and J by 3 bases, with 11 bases between. This CDR3 is built from 13 residues. This chain's CDR3 is CASRQLQHTEAFF. CDR3 DNA: TGTGCCAGCAGGCAATTACAGCACACTGAAGCTTTCTTT.

The J gene is TRBJ2-1, the V gene TRBV7-9, with D perhaps TRBD1 (6 bases). CDR1 SEHNR and CDR2 FQNEAQ come from the germline V gene (reference sequence). The V gene lost 2 bases and the J gene lost 0 bases, with 11 bases spanning the gap. This CDR3 contains 16 residues. CDR3 coding DNA: TGTGCCAGCAGCTTAAGGGGACAACACTCCTACAATGAGCAGTTCTTC. It codes for CASSLRGQHSYNEQFF.

The chain couples TRBV4-1 to TRBJ2-2; D possibly corresponds to TRBD1 (5 bases). V lost 3 bases and J lost 6, with 11 bases in between. The germline gives CDR1 MGHRA, CDR2 YSYEKL. This CDR3 region has 14 residues. The CDR3 sequence: CASSHPTAPGELFF. DNA of the CDR3: TGCGCCAGCAGCCACCCGACAGCGCCCGGGGAGCTGTTTTTT.

V and J are TRBV3-1 (or the pseudogene TRBV3-2) and TRBJ1-5; 11 bases align to TRBD1. The CDR3 is 14 amino acids. Germline-derived CDR1 and CDR2 are LGHDT and YNNKEL (reference sequence). The V segment lost 4 bases and the J segment 7 bases; nucleotides outside the gene matches: 3. The CDR3 DNA is TGTGCCAGCAGCCGGACAGGGGGCGAACAGCCCCAGCATTTT. Protein: CASSRTGGEQPQHF.

This chain uses TRBV7-9 with TRBJ2-1, with 7 bases fitting TRBD1. With V trimmed by 5 bases and J by 5 bases, 9 bases remained unmatched. This CDR3 spans 15 amino acids. Germline assignment: CDR1 SEHNR and CDR2 FQNEAQ (reference sequence). The CDR3 bases are TGTGCCAGCAGCCTACGACAGGGCCCCAACAATGAGCAGTTCTTC. Translation: CASSLRQGPNNEQFF.

In its sample, this clone was seen once. The chain joins TRBV19 to TRBJ1-5, with a weak D call TRBD1 (6 bases). CDR1 is LNHDA, CDR2 SQIVND, per germline (reference sequence). Trimming took 7 bases from V and 4 from J, leaving 17 bases between them. This CDR3 is built from 15 residues. CDR3 loop: CASTLTGSSNQPQHF. CDR3 DNA: TGTGCCAGTACCCTGACAGGATCTAGTAATCAGCCCCAGCATTTT.

The V call is TRBV7-9, the J call TRBJ1-6, with 8 nucleotides matching TRBD1. V gave up 4 bases and J gave up 8 bases; unmatched junction bases: 4. The germline gives CDR1 SEHNR, CDR2 FQNEAQ (reference sequence). The CDR3 spans 14 residues. The CDR3 loop reads CASSSTGADSPLHF. CDR3 nucleotide sequence: TGTGCCAGCAGCTCGACAGGGGCGGATTCACCCCTCCACTTT.

This clone was seen just once. The chain has TRBV30 and TRBJ1-1; perhaps TRBD1 as D (5 bases). With 8 bases removed from V and 0 bases from J, the gap between germline ends came to 13 bases. The CDR3 covers 13 residues. CDR1 and CDR2 from the germline V gene are GTSNPN and SVGIG (reference sequence). The CDR3 is CALRQKLNTEAFF. In DNA form, the CDR3 reads TGTGCCCTAAGACAGAAGCTGAACACTGAAGCTTTCTTT. The full variable domain, in which reference TRBV30 and TRBJ1-1 provide the parts outside the CDR3, is SQTIHQWPATLVQPVGSPLSLECTVEGTSNPNLYWYRQAAGRGLQLLFYSVGIGQISSEVPQNLSASRPQDRQFILSSKKLLLSDSGFYLCALRQKLNTEAFFGQGTRLTVV.

This sequence joins TRBV7-2 and TRBJ2-5, with TRBD1 matching 11 bases. Germline CDR1 and CDR2: SGHTA and FQGNSA. Trimming removed 6 bases from V and 4 bases from J; junction bases left unmatched: 4. The CDR3 length is 14 residues. DNA of the CDR3: TGTGCCAGCAGGACCGGGACAGGGGGAGAGACCCAGTACTTC. This sequence encodes CASRTGTGGETQYF.

The chain links TRBV10-3 to TRBJ1-5; D perhaps matches TRBD1 (6 bases). The CDR3 is 13 residues long. Deletions cut 6 bases from V and 6 bases from J, with 12 bases between. Germline V gene data show CDR1 as ENHRY and CDR2 as SYGVKD. CDR3 amino acids: CAIRGQSGQPQHF. The CDR3, as DNA: TGTGCCATCAGAGGACAGAGCGGTCAGCCCCAGCATTTT.

The chain joins TRBV5-1 to TRBJ1-3; TRBD1 matches 7 bases. The germline V gene encodes CDR1 SGHRS and CDR2 YFSETQ. The J segment lost 3 bases and the V segment lost 4 bases, leaving 10 bases of the junction unmatched. The CDR3 contains 16 residues. The CDR3 region has the DNA TGCGCCAGCAGCACAAGACAGGGCCACGGTGGAAACACCATATATTTT. This codes for CASSTRQGHGGNTIYF.

This clone appeared a single time. J is TRBJ2-2 and V is TRBV4-1; 11 positions match TRBD2. Germline V gene sequence: CDR1 MGHRA, CDR2 YSYEKL. The CDR3 runs 16 residues. Germline trimming cut 6 bases from V and 1 base from J; bases unmatched to any gene: 4. The CDR3 is CASRPGLAGNTGELFF. CDR3 bases: TGCGCCAGCAGACCTGGACTAGCGGGGAACACCGGGGAGCTGTTTTTT.

The V gene is TRBV15, the J gene TRBJ2-3, with 7 positions matching TRBD1. The V segment lost 9 bases and the J segment 1 base; nucleotides outside the gene matches: 4. The germline gives CDR1 LNHNV, CDR2 YYDKDF (reference sequence). The CDR3 is 13 residues long. DNA for the CDR3: TGTGCCACACAGGGGTCGGGCACAGATACGCAGTATTTT. Its translation is CATQGSGTDTQYF.

The chain has TRBV6-5 and TRBJ1-5; D perhaps matches TRBD1 (5 bases). V lost 5 bases and J lost 6, with 17 bases in between. The CDR3 loop spans 15 amino acids. In germline, CDR1 is MNHEY, CDR2 SVGAGI. The CDR3 DNA follows: TGTGCCAGCAGTACCGGTCGGGGGATTTTTCAGCCCCAGCATTTT. It translates to CASSTGRGIFQPQHF.

Ten or more counts support this clone. The chain has TRBV3-1 (or the pseudogene TRBV3-2) and TRBJ2-5, with 8 bases identical to TRBD2. Losses at the gene ends were 4 bases for V and 2 bases for J; bases not matched to a gene: 3. The germline V gene encodes CDR1 LGHDT and CDR2 YNNKEL (reference sequence). The CDR3 sequence is 14 residues long. The CDR3 sequence is CASSRAGVQETQYF. The CDR3 DNA reads as TGTGCCAGCAGCCGAGCGGGAGTTCAAGAGACCCAGTACTTC.

CDR3 region: CASRFSQKNTEAFF. CDR3 bases: TGTGCCAGCAGGTTTTCTCAGAAGAACACTGAAGCTTTCTTT. The chain uses TRBV6-6 and TRBJ1-1; D unresolved. Trimming pared 6 bases from V and 1 base from J, leaving 12 bases between. The CDR3 spans 14 residues. The germline CDR1 and CDR2 sequences are MNHNY and SVGAGI (reference sequence).

V is TRBV18 and J is TRBJ1-1; a possible D gene is TRBD1 (5 bases). The CDR3 is 15 residues long. Trimming took off 3 bases at V and 0 bases at J, with 11 bases between the two ends. The V gene's germline CDR1 is KGHSH and CDR2 LQKENI. The CDR3 region is CASSPQGPMNTEAFF. Written as DNA, the CDR3 is TGTGCCAGCTCACCTCAGGGTCCCATGAACACTGAAGCTTTCTTT.

This chain joins TRBV12-3 or TRBV12-4 and TRBJ2-7, with D maybe TRBD1 (5 bases). Trimming left V 5 bases short and J 4 bases short, with 9 bases between. CDR3 size: 12 residues. Here the CDR3 DNA reads TGTGCCAGCAGTAAGACAGTATACGAGCAGTACTTC. This sequence encodes CASSKTVYEQYF.

The genes are TRBV28 and TRBJ1-5; D remains ambiguous. Germline lookup yields CDR1 MDHEN and CDR2 SYDVKM. Trimming removed 1 base from V and 2 bases from J, with 9 bases in between. The CDR3 extends over 15 amino acids. CDR3 in amino acids: CASSLFLSRNQPQHF. The CDR3 DNA is TGTGCCAGCAGTTTATTTCTATCGCGCAATCAGCCCCAGCATTTT.